This TCR beta chain was observed in a study of blood T cell repertoires in COVID-19. Study summary: The United States, Italy and Spain provided the acute and convalescent COVID-19 samples. The analysed material was cDNA or gDNA that came from T cells, B-cell-depleted T cells, or PBMCs.

The germline V and J ends were trimmed by 8 bases and 4 bases, with 12 bases remaining between them. CDR1 and CDR2 from the germline V gene are MDHEN and SYDVKM. There are 13 residues in the CDR3. Original methodology: Amplifying reference gene primers gave estimates of nucleated cell counts. Profiling relied on immunoSEQ multiplex PCR, and the TCRdb table lists in-frame clones only, not all of them. The DNA gave D and trimming, while V, J and clone size come from that table. The sample comprises 150,000 to 200,000 clones, about four fifths of which are singletons, and 6% to 8% rests with the top ten. Those enrolled in Seattle joined during active infection and were followed longitudinally afterward.

The receptor's source is a woman aged 70 to 79 with COVID-19, enrolled during active disease. This chain links TRBV28 with TRBJ2-1; D is unclear. Input material: peripheral blood. CDR3 loop: CASLQDSYNEQFF. Here the CDR3 DNA reads TGTGCCAGCCTCCAGGATTCTTACAATGAGCAGTTCTTC.